Presented here are 22 T cell receptor beta chains from one specimen sequenced in a study of tumor-infiltrating lymphocytes in primary liver carcinoma (dated by TCRdb to about 2017). Blood RNA was extracted from unsorted whole blood using TRIzol reagent, and germline DNA was obtained with the DNeasy Blood & Tissue kit. Sequencing was carried out with an Illumina HiSeq 2500. Starting from around 500 ng total RNA, TCRbeta-specific cDNA was produced by reverse transcription with a constant-region primer and ProtoScript II reverse transcriptase. Construction of the TCRbeta libraries relied on three nested rounds of multiplex PCR, following a slightly modified ARM-PCR procedure. Multiplex TRBV1-TRBV30 forward primers and a Cbeta reverse primer were used in the first two PCR rounds, each of which was run for around 9 cycles. TCRdb reanalyzed the raw reads on its own, using fastp at Q25 for trimming and MiXCR for clone calling, and kept in-frame beta chains. Identical CDR3 protein sequences are pooled into one entry, listed with their most common genes and DNA. A total of approximately 310,000 distinct CDR3 sequences appear in this sample, more than 55% of them only once. The top ten hold roughly 10% of the sample.

The sample consisted of peripheral blood. These TCRs come from a man aged 40-55 years with primary liver carcinoma and hepatitis B virus infection.

On this clonotype itself: Just one base apart from a much larger clone, this may be a read error. For the CDR3, the DNA is TGTGCCAGCAGTGTTAGGGGGCTCTGCTATGGCTACACCTTC. Its translation is CASSVRGLCYGYTF. The chain combines TRBV6-5 with TRBJ1-2, with 7 bases that match TRBD1. Germline V lookup: CDR1 MNHEY, CDR2 SVGAGI. The CDR3 has 14 residues. The junction had 7 bases not matched to a gene; V was cut back by 5 bases and J by 4 bases.

As regards this clonotype: With a much larger clone just one base away, this may be a read error. The chain employs TRBV4-3 and TRBJ2-7, with D perhaps matching TRBD2 (5 bases). Germline values: CDR1 LGHNA, CDR2 YSLEER. The CDR3 has 16 residues. DNA for the CDR3: TGCTCCAGCAGCCAAGATATTGAGGGAACTCCCTACGAGCAGTACTTC. Translating it yields CSSSQDIEGTPYEQYF.

As concerns this clonotype: Since no conserved phenylalanine or tryptophan closes the CDR3, a read error is the likely cause. The chain carries TRBV4-3 and TRBJ1-6; no clear D. Germline CDR1 is LGHNA and CDR2 is YSLEER. The CDR3 is made up of 16 amino acids. The CDR3 protein is CTSTPGRGSYNSPLHS. The CDR3 DNA follows: TGCACCAGCACCCCGGGCCGGGGCTCCTATAATTCACCCCTCCACTCT.

As regards this clonotype: The junction shows a germline mismatch at one end, possibly a read error. The rearrangement uses TRBV28 and TRBJ2-3; 13 nucleotides agree with TRBD2. This CDR3 region has 16 residues. Germline CDR1 MDHEN, CDR2 SYDVKM. CDR3 loop: CASSYWTSGGTDAQYF. In nucleotides, the CDR3 is TGTGCCAGCAGCTACTGGACTAGCGGGGGCACAGATGCGCAGTATTTT. Combining the CDR3 with reference TRBV28 and TRBJ2-3 gives the whole variable domain DVKVTQSSRYLVKRTGEKVFLECVQDMDHENMFWYRQDPGLGLRLIYFSYDVKMKEKGDIPEGYSVSREKKERFSLILESASTNQTSMYLCASSYWTSGGTDAQYFGPGTRLTVL.

There are a few counts of this clonotype. The chain joins TRBV5-1 to TRBJ1-1, with D maybe TRBD1 (6 bases). Germline lookup yields CDR1 SGHRS and CDR2 YFSETQ. V was cut by 0 bases and J by 11 bases, with 14 bases left in between. This CDR3 comprises 13 residues. The CDR3: CASSLEGQFSAFF. CDR3 DNA sequence: TGCGCCAGCAGCTTGGAAGGACAGTTTTCGGCTTTCTTT.

On this clonotype: A read error may explain this, as a much larger clone is one base away. The V call is TRBV5-4, the J call TRBJ1-1; D ambiguous. Germline-derived CDR1 and CDR2 are SGHNT and YYREEE (reference sequence). The CDR3 is 13 amino acids. The ends were cut back, 6 bases at V and 4 bases at J, with 13 bases in the middle. In DNA, the CDR3 is TGTGCCAGCAACTTTACGCGGGGCACTGAAGCTTTCTTT. Translating it yields CASNFTRGTEAFF. Filled out from reference TRBV5-4 and TRBJ1-1, the complete variable domain reads ETGVTQSPTHLIKTRGQQVTLRCSSQSGHNTVSWYQQALGQGPQFIFQYYREEENGRGNFPPRFSGLQFPNYSSELNVNALELDDSALYLCASNFTRGTEAFFGQGTRLTVV.

Turning to this clonotype: A read error is possible here, since a much larger clone lies one base away. The final CDR3 position lacks the conserved phenylalanine or tryptophan, pointing to a likely read error. This sequence joins TRBV6-5 and TRBJ1-1; D gene uncertain. Germline V gene data show CDR1 as MNHEY and CDR2 as SVGAGI. The CDR3 sequence is 13 residues long. Between the trimmed V and J ends, which lost 6 bases and 0 bases, there was a span of 8 bases. CDR3 sequence (DNA): TGTGCCAGCAGCCCTAAAATGAACACTGAAGCTTTCTTA. Protein product: CASSPKMNTEAFL.

Comment on this clonotype: A much larger clone is a single base away; this may be a read error. The rearrangement uses TRBV4-2 and TRBJ2-7; D is perhaps TRBD2 (5 bases). V lost 3 bases to trimming and J lost 9 bases, with 18 bases between them. There are 14 residues in the CDR3. Germline V lookup: CDR1 LGHNA, CDR2 YNFKEQ. CDR3 loop: CASSQSRGPRGQYF. CDR3 nucleotides: TGTGCCAGCAGCCAGTCGCGAGGGCCTCGCGGGCAGTACTTC.

For this clonotype: A much bigger clone sits one base away, suggesting this may be a read error. Because the CDR3 is missing its conserved closing phenylalanine or tryptophan, this is likely a read error. V and J are TRBV6-5 and TRBJ2-5, with D perhaps TRBD1 (6 bases). V dropped 5 bases and J dropped 2 bases, with 12 bases sitting between them. Germline CDR1 and CDR2: MNHEY and SVGAGI. The CDR3 consists of 14 residues. CDR3 residues: CASSETGFQETQYS. CDR3 nucleotides: TGTGCCAGCAGTGAAACAGGGTTTCAAGAGACCCAGTACTCC.

V and J are TRBV29-1 and TRBJ2-6; D unclear. Trimming stripped 5 bases from V and 4 bases from J, with 18 bases between. CDR1 SQVTM and CDR2 ANQGSEA come from the germline V gene. The CDR3 is made up of 16 amino acids. CDR3 in amino acids: CSVPVPHGLGANVLTF. CDR3 sequence (DNA): TGCAGCGTTCCAGTCCCTCACGGTTTGGGGGCCAACGTCCTGACTTTC.

The sample holds a few counts of this clonotype. V usage is TRBV6-2 or TRBV6-3 and J usage is TRBJ2-5; 8 nucleotides line up with TRBD2. The CDR3 runs to 19 residues. CDR1 is MNHEY, CDR2 SVGEGT, per germline. With V trimmed by 0 bases and J by 2 bases, 14 bases remained unmatched. In DNA form, the CDR3 reads TGTGCCAGCAGTTACTCGCTACTTAGTACGACTAGCGAGCAAGAGACCCAGTACTTC. It yields the protein CASSYSLLSTTSEQETQYF.

In its sample, this clonotype was seen many times. V and J are TRBV29-1 and TRBJ2-1; weak D call: TRBD2 (5 bases). Germline V gene lookup returns CDR1 SQVTM and CDR2 ANQGSEA. The germline V and J ends were trimmed by 3 bases and 7 bases, with 7 bases remaining between them. The CDR3 sequence is 11 residues long. CDR3 protein: CSVERVNEQFF. CDR3 coding DNA: TGCAGCGTTGAGAGGGTAAATGAGCAGTTCTTC.

This clonotype was found a few times. The chain employs TRBV28 and TRBJ1-1; D uncertain. V gave up 6 bases and J gave up 4 bases, with 6 bases separating them. CDR1 MDHEN and CDR2 SYDVKM come from the germline V gene. The length of the CDR3 is 11 residues. The CDR3, as DNA: TGTGCCAGCAGCGGCGGCACTGAAGCTTTCTTT. Its translation: CASSGGTEAFF.

In this sample, this clonotype turned up a few times. The V and J genes are TRBV5-1 and TRBJ2-7; a weak D match, TRBD2 (6 bases). Germline-derived CDR1 and CDR2 are SGHRS and YFSETQ. The ends were cut back, 4 bases at V and 1 base at J, with 15 bases in the middle. The CDR3 has 15 amino acids. The CDR3 protein is CASSALRGYSYEQYF. The CDR3 DNA reads TGCGCCAGCAGCGCCCTGCGGGGATATTCCTACGAGCAGTACTTC.

About this clonotype: Given a much more abundant clone one base away, this may be a read error. The chain links TRBV6-2 or TRBV6-3 to TRBJ2-3, with D possibly matching TRBD1 (6 bases). The CDR3 contains 14 residues. V lost 7 bases to trimming and J lost 4 bases, with 15 bases between them. The germline gives CDR1 MNHEY, CDR2 SVGEGT. In DNA form, the CDR3 reads TGTGCCAGCACCCTAGACAGGAGAGCAGATACGCAGTATTTT. It encodes CASTLDRRADTQYF.

With respect to this clonotype: This may be a read error, as it is one base from a much larger clone. Since no conserved phenylalanine or tryptophan closes the CDR3, a read error is the likely cause. CDR3 sequence: CASSSRRGSESSYNEQFS. CDR3 DNA: TGTGCCAGCAGTTCTAGGAGGGGGAGCGAGAGCTCCTACAATGAGCAGTTCTCC. The chain combines TRBV12-3 or TRBV12-4 with TRBJ2-1, with D possibly being TRBD1 or TRBD2 (6 bases each). The CDR3 extends over 18 amino acids. The V and J ends lost 4 bases and 0 bases respectively, with 19 bases between them.

The J gene is TRBJ2-7, the V gene TRBV29-1, with D possibly matching TRBD2 (6 bases). The CDR3 spans 13 residues. Germline values: CDR1 SQVTM, CDR2 ANQGSEA. V was shortened by 7 bases and J by 9 bases, with 22 bases between the two germline ends. The CDR3 nucleotides are TGCAGCGCCGGAGGTCGCCCGCTGGGAGGGCAGTACTTC. It yields the protein CSAGGRPLGGQYF.

To note about this clonotype: An end of the junction differs from the germline gene, which may be a read error. V and J are TRBV11-1 and TRBJ1-6; TRBD1 matches at 9 bases. CDR3 size: 14 residues. CDR1 and CDR2 from the germline V gene are SGHAT and FQDESV (reference sequence). CDR3 amino acids: CVSSRDRVNSPLHF. Here the CDR3 DNA reads TGTGTCAGCAGCCGGGACAGGGTAAACTCACCCCTCCACTTT.

This clonotype was seen a single time. The rearrangement joins TRBV5-4 to TRBJ2-3; D might be TRBD1 or TRBD2, each matching 5 bases. Germline V gene sequence: CDR1 SGHNT, CDR2 YYREEE (reference sequence). The CDR3 is 17 residues long. V lost 2 bases and J 0 bases, leaving 16 bases between the germline ends. The CDR3 loop reads CASSFGAGGSSTDTQYF. CDR3 coding DNA: TGTGCCAGCAGCTTCGGGGCTGGCGGTTCTAGCACAGATACGCAGTATTTT.

This clonotype has just one count. It may be a read error: a sequence one base away is much more abundant. This chain links TRBV29-1 with TRBJ1-1; no firm D call. The V and J ends lost 7 bases and 2 bases respectively, with 17 bases between them. CDR1 is SQVTM, CDR2 ANQGSEA, per germline. CDR3 length: 14 amino acids. DNA for the CDR3: TGCAGCGCGGACGGGAGTGGGCTAAACACTGAAGCTTTCTTT. This translates into CSADGSGLNTEAFF.

Concerning this clonotype: A single base separates this from a much larger clone, so it may be a read error. The chain is built from TRBV6-1 and TRBJ1-5; 7 positions agree with TRBD1. Germline V CDR1 and CDR2: MNHNS, SASEGT. CDR3 length: 15 amino acids. The junction had 12 bases not matched to a gene; V was cut back by 6 bases and J by 7 bases. CDR3 protein: CASRPRGWMQQPQHF. DNA for the CDR3: TGTGCCAGCAGACCCAGGGGGTGGATGCAACAGCCCCAGCATTTT.

The rearrangement joins TRBV30 to TRBJ1-1, with D uncertain. This CDR3 has 13 residues. V lost 1 base and J lost 10, with 16 bases in between. Germline V gene sequence: CDR1 GTSNPN, CDR2 SVGIG (reference sequence). The CDR3 loop is CAWSASPFKGAFF. The CDR3 region has the DNA TGTGCCTGGAGTGCCTCCCCCTTCAAGGGAGCTTTCTTT.